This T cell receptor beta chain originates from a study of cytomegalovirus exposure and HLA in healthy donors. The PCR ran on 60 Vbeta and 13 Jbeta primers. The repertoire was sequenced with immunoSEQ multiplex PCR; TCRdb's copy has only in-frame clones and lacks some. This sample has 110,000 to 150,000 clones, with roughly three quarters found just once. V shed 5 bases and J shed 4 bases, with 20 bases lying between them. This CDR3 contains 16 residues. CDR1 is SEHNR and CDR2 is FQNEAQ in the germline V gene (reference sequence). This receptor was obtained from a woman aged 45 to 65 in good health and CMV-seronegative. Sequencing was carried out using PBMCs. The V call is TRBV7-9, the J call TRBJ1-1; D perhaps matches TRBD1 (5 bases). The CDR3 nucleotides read TGTGCCAGCAGCCCCCGAACCAGGGTGGTGAGCACTGAAGCTTTCTTT. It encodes CASSPRTRVVSTEAFF. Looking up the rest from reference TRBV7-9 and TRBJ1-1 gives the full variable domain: DTGVSQNPRHKITKRGQNVTFRCDPISEHNRLYWYRQTLGQGPEFLTYFQNEAQLEKSRLLSDRFSAERPKGSFSTLEIQRTEQGDSAMYLCASSPRTRVVSTEAFFGQGTRLTVV.